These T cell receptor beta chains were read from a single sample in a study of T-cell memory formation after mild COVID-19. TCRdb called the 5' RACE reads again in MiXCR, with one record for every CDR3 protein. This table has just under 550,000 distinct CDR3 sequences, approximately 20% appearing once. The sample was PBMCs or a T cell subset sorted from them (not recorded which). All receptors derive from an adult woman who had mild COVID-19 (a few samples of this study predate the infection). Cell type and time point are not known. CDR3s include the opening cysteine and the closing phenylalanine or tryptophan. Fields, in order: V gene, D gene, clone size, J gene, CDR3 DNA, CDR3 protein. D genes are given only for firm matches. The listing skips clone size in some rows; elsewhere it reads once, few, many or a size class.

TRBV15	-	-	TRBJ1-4	TGTGCCACCAGCAGAGATGCAGGGGCCCGTGAAAAACTGTTTTTT	CATSRDAGAREKLFF
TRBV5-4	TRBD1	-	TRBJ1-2	TGTGCCAGCAGCTCGACAGGGGTTTTTGGCTACACCTTC	CASSSTGVFGYTF
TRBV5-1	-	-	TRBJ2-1	TGCGCCAGCAGCCCGAGGCAGGGTTTAGGACAGTTCTTC	CASSPRQGLGQFF
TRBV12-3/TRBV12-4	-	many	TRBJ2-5	TGTGCCAGCAGTTTTAAGGGACAAGAGACCCAGTACTTC	CASSFKGQETQYF
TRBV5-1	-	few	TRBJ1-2	TGCGCCAGCAGCCTCTCCGGTGGCTACACCTTC	CASSLSGGYTF
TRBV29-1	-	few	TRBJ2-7	TGCAGCGTCCGGGACGGCCCCGCCGAGCAGTACTTC	CSVRDGPAEQYF
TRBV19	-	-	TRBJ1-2	TGTGCCTGTTCGGGAGACAATTCGTTCTATGGCTACACCTTC	CACSGDNSFYGYTF
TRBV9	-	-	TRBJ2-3	TGTGCCAGCAGCGCCCCAGGCGTCAGATTAACAGATACGCAGTATTTT	CASSAPGVRLTDTQYF
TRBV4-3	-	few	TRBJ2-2	TGCGCCAGCAGCCAAGATTTGGTGTCTCCCCGATTAGTTTTT	CASSQDLVSPRLVF
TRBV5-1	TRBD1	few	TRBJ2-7	TGCGCCAGCAGCGTTACAGACAGGGGTGTCGACGAGCAGTACTTC	CASSVTDRGVDEQYF
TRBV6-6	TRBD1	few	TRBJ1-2	TGTGCCAGCAGTCCGACAGGGGCCCTCTCTTACTATGGCTACACCTTC	CASSPTGALSYYGYTF
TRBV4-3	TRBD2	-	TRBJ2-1	TGCGACAGCAGCCGGACTAGCGGGACAGGCGATGAGCAGTTCTTC	CDSSRTSGTGDEQFF
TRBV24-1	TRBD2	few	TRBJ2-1	TGTGCCACCAGTGAAGAGATTACTAGCGGGAGGGGGTATGAGCAGTTCTTC	CATSEEITSGRGYEQFF
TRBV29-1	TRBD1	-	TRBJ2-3	TGCAGCGGTCGGGATACAGGGGCGTTCACAGATACGCAGTATTTT	CSGRDTGAFTDTQYF
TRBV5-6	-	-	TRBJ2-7	TGTGCCAGCAGGTCCGCGGCCACCTACGAGCAGTACTTC	CASRSAATYEQYF
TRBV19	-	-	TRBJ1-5	TGTGCCAGTAGTATCCCCGGGGGGGCACAGCCCCAGCATTTT	CASSIPGGAQPQHF
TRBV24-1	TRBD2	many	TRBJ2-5	TGTGCCACCCACTTTTCCGGGACTAGCGGGCCCACCCAGTACTTC	CATHFSGTSGPTQYF
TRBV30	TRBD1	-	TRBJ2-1	TGTGCCTGGATTAAACCGGGACAGGGTGGAAATGAGCAGTTCTTC	CAWIKPGQGGNEQFF
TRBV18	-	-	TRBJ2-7	TGTGCCAGCTCAACTCCGACTGGGATCTCCTACGAGCAGTACTTC	CASSTPTGISYEQYF
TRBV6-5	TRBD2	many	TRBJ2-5	TGTGCCAGCAGTTACTCGAGAGCGGGAGGGCCTGGTGAGACCCAGTACTTC	CASSYSRAGGPGETQYF
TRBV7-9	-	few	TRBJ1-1	TGTGCCAGCAGCGGGAGGAATGTGAACACTGAAGCTTTCTTT	CASSGRNVNTEAFF
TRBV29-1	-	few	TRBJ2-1	TGCAGCGTTGACGGTACGGCCCAGGGAACTCCCCTTGATGAGCAGTTCTTC	CSVDGTAQGTPLDEQFF
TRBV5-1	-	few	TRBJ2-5	TGCGCCAGCAGCTTGGATGGGAGAACCCAGTACTTC	CASSLDGRTQYF
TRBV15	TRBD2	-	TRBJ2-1	TGTGCCACCAGCAGACTCTCCCCGGGACTAGAGTTGGACAATGAGCAGTTCTTC	CATSRLSPGLELDNEQFF
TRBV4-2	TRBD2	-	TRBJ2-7	TGTGCCAGCAGCCAAGAGGCCCCGGGACTAGCGTCATACGAGCAGTACTTC	CASSQEAPGLASYEQYF
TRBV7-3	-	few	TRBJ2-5	TGTGCCAGCAGCTCCCAGGGCCGCAGGGAGACCCAGTACTTC	CASSSQGRRETQYF
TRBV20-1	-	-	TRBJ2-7	TGCAGCCGATCAAGGGGCAACGAGCAGTACTTC	CSRSRGNEQYF
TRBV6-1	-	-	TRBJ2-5	TGTGCCAGCGGAGGTAGCGGAGGGGAGACCCAGTACTTC	CASGGSGGETQYF
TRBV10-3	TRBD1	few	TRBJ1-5	TGTGCCATCAGCGATGACAGGGTGAATTCTCCCCAGCATTTT	CAISDDRVNSPQHF
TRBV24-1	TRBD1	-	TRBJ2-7	TGTGCCACCGGTCCGGGACAGGGGAAGTCCTACGAGCAGTACTTC	CATGPGQGKSYEQYF
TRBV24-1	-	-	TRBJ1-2	TGTGCCACCAGTGATCTTGGCGGGAACTATGGCTACACCTTC	CATSDLGGNYGYTF
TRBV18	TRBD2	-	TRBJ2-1	TGTGCCAGCTCACCCCTCTACCGGTTTAGCGGGAGGGTAGCCTACAATGAGCAGTTCTTC	CASSPLYRFSGRVAYNEQFF
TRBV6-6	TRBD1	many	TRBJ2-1	TGTGCCAGCAGTTTTACAGGGGGCTCCTACAATGAGCAGTTCTTC	CASSFTGGSYNEQFF
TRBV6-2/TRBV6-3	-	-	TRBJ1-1	TGTGCCAGCAGGGTGACAGGGAACACTGAAGCTTTCTTT	CASRVTGNTEAFF
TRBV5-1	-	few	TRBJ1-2	TGCGCCAGCAGCTTGGGGACGGAGCTATATGGCTACACCTTC	CASSLGTELYGYTF
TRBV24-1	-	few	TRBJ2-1	TGTGCCACCAGTGATTTATCAGCGGGTCCCGGGGATGAGCAGTTCTTC	CATSDLSAGPGDEQFF
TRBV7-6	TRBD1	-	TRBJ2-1	TGTGCCAGCAGCCATAAACGACAGGGGGGCAATGAGCAGTTCTTC	CASSHKRQGGNEQFF
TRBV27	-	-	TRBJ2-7	TGTGCCAGCAGTTCTTCAAGGCAGGGTAAAGGAGAGCAGTACTTC	CASSSSRQGKGEQYF
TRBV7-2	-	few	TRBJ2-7	TGTGCCAGCAGCTTAACTGGACAGAACTACGAGCAGTACTTC	CASSLTGQNYEQYF
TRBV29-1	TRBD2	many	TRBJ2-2	TGCAGCGTTGCTACTAGCGGGGCCCCGAACACCGGGGAGCTGTTTTTT	CSVATSGAPNTGELFF
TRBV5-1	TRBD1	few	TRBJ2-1	TGCGCCAGCAGCCTATACACCGGGACAGGGGTTCACAATGAGCAGTTCTTC	CASSLYTGTGVHNEQFF
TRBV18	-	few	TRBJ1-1	TGTGCCAGCTCACTCGGCTATATGAACACTGAAGCTTTCTTT	CASSLGYMNTEAFF
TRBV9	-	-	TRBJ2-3	TGTGCCAGCAGCCCAGAGTGTAGCCGACCTCAGGATACGCAGTATTTT	CASSPECSRPQDTQYF
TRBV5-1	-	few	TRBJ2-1	TGCGCCAGCAGCTTGGGACAGGCGATCAATGAGCAGTTCTTC	CASSLGQAINEQFF
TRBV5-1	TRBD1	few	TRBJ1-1	TGCGCCAGCAGCTTGCTCGGGGGACAGGGGCAGGAAGCTTTCTTT	CASSLLGGQGQEAFF
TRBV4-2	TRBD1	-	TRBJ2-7	TGTGCCAGCAGCCAATCGGGACAGGGGGGGTACGAGCAGTACTTC	CASSQSGQGGYEQYF
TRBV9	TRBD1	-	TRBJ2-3	TGTGCCAGCAGCGTAGAACTTGGACAGGGAATCCCAGATACGCAGTATTTT	CASSVELGQGIPDTQYF
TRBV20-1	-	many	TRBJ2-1	TGCAGTGCTAGAGATCCAGCGGAGTCCTACAATGAGCAGTTCTTC	CSARDPAESYNEQFF
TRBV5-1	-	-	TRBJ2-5	TGCGCCAGCAGCTCCACGGGGGTAGAGACCCAGTACTTC	CASSSTGVETQYF